The 22 T cell receptor beta chains in this list originate from one sample, sequenced in a study of blood T cell repertoires in COVID-19. Only in-frame clones appear in the TCRdb table, and some are missing; sequencing was by immunoSEQ multiplex PCR. Of roughly 250,000 clones in the sample, 82% were seen once. Material: peripheral blood. These receptors all come from a woman aged 60-75 years with active or convalescent COVID-19.

The count of this clone is one. J is TRBJ1-6 and V is TRBV6-5; a weak D match, TRBD1 (6 bases). CDR1 and CDR2 (germline): MNHEY, SVGAGI. V dropped 0 bases and J dropped 10 bases, with 16 bases sitting between them. The CDR3 runs 16 residues. The CDR3 nucleotides are TGTGCCAGCAGTTACTCGGGCAGGGCGCAGGGGTCACCCCTCCACTTT. Translation gives CASSYSGRAQGSPLHF.

A few counts support this clone. The chain employs TRBV19 and TRBJ1-1; perhaps TRBD1 as D (5 bases). CDR1 LNHDA and CDR2 SQIVND come from the germline V gene (reference sequence). The CDR3 is made up of 14 amino acids. Trimming removed 6 bases at V and 2 bases at J, with 13 bases between. The CDR3, as DNA: TGTGCCAGTAGCTTACAGGTCAGCAACACTGAAGCTTTCTTT. Translation: CASSLQVSNTEAFF.

The V and J genes are TRBV19 and TRBJ1-5; 8 bases agree with TRBD1. This CDR3 comprises 17 residues. Per germline, CDR1 LNHDA and CDR2 SQIVND (reference sequence). V lost 9 bases to trimming and J lost 0 bases; unmatched junction nucleotides: 13. The CDR3, as DNA: TGTGCCAGAATTACCGGGACAGGAGGGTGTAGCAATCAGCCCCAGCATTTT. Protein product: CARITGTGGCSNQPQHF.

A few counts support this clone. The chain couples TRBV4-3 to TRBJ2-5; possibly TRBD1 for D (6 bases). Per the germline V gene, CDR1 is LGHNA and CDR2 is YSLEER. The CDR3 is 13 residues long. Trimming stripped 4 bases from V and 7 bases from J, with 13 bases between. The CDR3 reads CASSRGIGGTQYF. In DNA, the CDR3 is TGCGCCAGCAGCCGGGGGATAGGGGGGACCCAGTACTTC.

A word on this clone: Other DNA sequences in this sample translate to the same CDR3. This chain uses TRBV12-3 or TRBV12-4 with TRBJ1-1; D is perhaps TRBD1 (6 bases). V gave up 3 bases and J gave up 5 bases, with 7 bases separating them. The CDR3 extends over 12 amino acids. Here the CDR3 reads CASSFQGTEAFF. The CDR3 nucleotides read TGTGCCAGCAGTTTCCAGGGGACTGAAGCTTTCTTT.

In the case of this clone: This may stem from a read error, because a much larger clone lies one nucleotide away. The sample carries other DNA sequences with the same CDR3. This chain joins TRBV6-5 and TRBJ1-2; no firm D call. The CDR3 extends over 11 amino acids. CDR1 MNHEY and CDR2 SVGAGI come from the germline V gene. Trimming stripped 6 bases from V and 3 bases from J, with 5 bases between. CDR3 sequence reads: CASRGDYGYTF. The CDR3 bases are TGTGCCAGCAGAGGAGACTATGGCTACACCTTC.

V is TRBV11-2 and J is TRBJ2-2; the match to TRBD2 covers 12 bases. With V trimmed by 5 bases and J by 5 bases, 9 bases remained unmatched. There are 17 residues in the CDR3. CDR1 is SGHAT and CDR2 is FQNNGV in the germline V gene. The CDR3 here is CASSASSGGAWTGELFF. The CDR3 region has the DNA TGTGCCAGCAGCGCCTCTAGCGGGGGGGCATGGACCGGGGAGCTGTTTTTT. The variable domain in full, with the rest retrieved from reference TRBV11-2 and TRBJ2-2, is EAGVAQSPRYKIIEKRQSVAFWCNPISGHATLYWYQQILGQGPKLLIQFQNNGVVDDSQLPKDRFSAERLKGVDSTLKIQPAKLEDSAVYLCASSASSGGAWTGELFFGEGSRLTVL.

The V and J genes are TRBV30 and TRBJ1-6, with a possible D match to TRBD1 (6 bases). Trimming removed 3 bases from V and 6 bases from J, with 9 bases in between. Germline CDR1 GTSNPN, CDR2 SVGIG (reference sequence). The CDR3 totals 13 residues. CDR3 sequence (DNA): TGTGCCTGGAGGACAGGTCTTAATTCACCCCTCCACTTT. As protein: CAWRTGLNSPLHF.

This chain links TRBV2 with TRBJ1-3; D uncertain. The CDR3 has 15 residues. The V end lost 4 bases, the J end lost 0 bases, and 10 bases lay between the germline ends. Looked up from germline, CDR1 is SNHLY and CDR2 is FYNNEI. The CDR3: CASSGGGLSGNTIYF. CDR3 sequence (DNA): TGTGCCAGCAGTGGAGGAGGGCTCTCTGGAAACACCATATATTTT.

This chain joins TRBV4-1 and TRBJ2-1, with a tentative D call TRBD2 (6 bases). Germline CDR1 MGHRA, CDR2 YSYEKL. V lost 1 base, J lost 5 bases, and 18 bases lay in between. This CDR3 has 17 amino acids. CDR3 sequence: CASSQVRDSQIHNEQFF. DNA of the CDR3: TGCGCCAGCAGCCAAGTCCGGGACTCCCAAATACACAATGAGCAGTTCTTC.

The V gene is TRBV7-8, the J gene TRBJ1-6; 10 bases fit TRBD1. The CDR3 length is 15 residues. Germline V gene sequence: CDR1 SGHVS, CDR2 FQNEAQ. J was trimmed by 10 bases and V by 1 base; bases with no gene match: 4. The DNA for the CDR3 is TGTGCCAGCAGCTTAGGGACAGGGGGTGCCTCACCCCTCCACTTT. Amino acids: CASSLGTGGASPLHF.

J is TRBJ1-3 and V is TRBV19, with 10 bases identical to TRBD1. Germline CDR1 and CDR2: LNHDA and SQIVND (reference sequence). This CDR3 comprises 17 residues. Germline trimming cut 7 bases from V and 0 bases from J; bases unmatched to any gene: 9. In DNA form, the CDR3 reads TGTGCCAGTACTACCGGGACAGGGGATAGCTCTGGAAACACCATATATTTT. It translates to CASTTGTGDSSGNTIYF.

This chain connects TRBV2 to TRBJ1-6, with 7 bases lining up with TRBD1. Germline CDR1 reads SNHLY; CDR2 reads FYNNEI. The CDR3 contains 15 residues. V was pared by 4 bases and J by 5 bases, with 5 bases of the junction left unmatched. CDR3 coding DNA: TGTGCCAGCAGTGTGGCGACAGGGAATAATTCACCCCTCCACTTT. This encodes CASSVATGNNSPLHF. Complete variable domain (other parts from reference TRBV2 and TRBJ1-6): EPEVTQTPSHQVTQMGQEVILRCVPISNHLYFYWYRQILGQKVEFLVSFYNNEISEKSEIFDDQFSVERPDGSNFTLKIRSTKLEDSAMYFCASSVATGNNSPLHFGNGTRLTVT.

The rearrangement uses TRBV7-2 and TRBJ2-7, with TRBD2 identical over 9 bases. From germline, CDR1 is SGHTA and CDR2 FQGNSA. The CDR3 has 16 residues. Germline trimming cut 2 bases from V and 5 bases from J; bases unmatched to any gene: 10. CDR3 bases: TGTGCCAGCAGCTTACGAGGGCGGGGGGGAATGGACGAGCAGTACTTC. It codes for CASSLRGRGGMDEQYF.

DNA for the CDR3: TGTGCCAGCAGTCGATCCCTAGCGGGGGTTGAGCAGTACTTC. Residues: CASSRSLAGVEQYF. The V gene is TRBV28, the J gene TRBJ2-7, with 10 bases lining up with TRBD2. The CDR3 consists of 14 residues. Unmatched junction bases numbered 8, after V lost 5 bases and J lost 7 bases. Germline lookup yields CDR1 MDHEN and CDR2 SYDVKM. Looking up the rest from reference TRBV28 and TRBJ2-7 gives the full variable domain: DVKVTQSSRYLVKRTGEKVFLECVQDMDHENMFWYRQDPGLGLRLIYFSYDVKMKEKGDIPEGYSVSREKKERFSLILESASTNQTSMYLCASSRSLAGVEQYFGPGTRLTVT.

V and J are TRBV6-5 and TRBJ1-6; tentative D call: TRBD1 (5 bases). The germline gives CDR1 MNHEY, CDR2 SVGAGI. CDR3 size: 12 residues. Trimming shortened V by 6 bases and J by 8 bases, and 8 bases separated the two germline ends. CDR3 residues: CASSRADSPLHF. DNA for the CDR3: TGTGCCAGCAGCAGGGCCGATTCACCCCTCCACTTT.

This chain connects TRBV5-1 to TRBJ1-2; 8 positions match TRBD1. Losses at the gene ends were 0 bases for V and 4 bases for J; bases not matched to a gene: 2. There are 14 residues in the CDR3. CDR1 is SGHRS, CDR2 YFSETQ, per germline. The CDR3 DNA is TGCGCCAGCAGCTTGGGGACAGGGTTCTATGGCTACACCTTC. Encoded protein: CASSLGTGFYGYTF.

This clone was observed a few times. The rearrangement links TRBV18 to TRBJ1-4, with 9 bases identical to TRBD1. Per the germline V gene, CDR1 is KGHSH and CDR2 is LQKENI. The CDR3 covers 15 residues. V gave up 4 bases and J gave up 5 bases; unmatched junction bases: 5. The CDR3 nucleotides are TGTGCCAGCTCACTGGACAGGGGTACGAATGAAAAACTGTTTTTT. Translating gives CASSLDRGTNEKLFF.

This clone has a single count. V gene TRBV6-1 combines with J gene TRBJ2-5; tentative D call: TRBD1 (7 bases). This CDR3 contains 16 residues. Trimming removed 3 bases from V and 0 bases from J, with 14 bases in between. Looked up from germline, CDR1 is MNHNS and CDR2 is SASEGT. The CDR3: CASSETTRGHQETQYF. In DNA form, the CDR3 reads TGTGCCAGCAGTGAGACGACTAGGGGGCACCAAGAGACCCAGTACTTC.

This clone was counted a single time. J is TRBJ2-7 and V is TRBV3-1 (or the pseudogene TRBV3-2), with TRBD1 matching 11 bases. The CDR3 extends over 17 amino acids. J gave up 6 bases and V 1 base, and 11 bases lay outside the gene matches. Germline assignment: CDR1 LGHDT and CDR2 YNNKEL (reference sequence). CDR3 sequence (DNA): TGTGCCAGCAGCCAAGGAGGAAGAAGGACAGGGGGCGCCGAGCAGTACTTC. Its protein product is CASSQGGRRTGGAEQYF.

The rearrangement joins TRBV15 to TRBJ1-1; 7 bases align to TRBD1. The germline CDR1 and CDR2 sequences are LNHNV and YYDKDF (reference sequence). V was pared by 1 base and J by 5 bases, with 4 bases of the junction left unmatched. The CDR3 covers 14 residues. CDR3 in DNA: TGTGCCACCAGCAGAGGGGACAGTGGGACTGAAGCTTTCTTT. Protein sequence: CATSRGDSGTEAFF.

This clone has just a few counts. The chain has TRBV7-2 and TRBJ1-5, with 7 bases that match TRBD1. This CDR3 region has 13 residues. Trimming removed 5 bases from V and 5 bases from J; junction bases left unmatched: 3. Germline assignment: CDR1 SGHTA and CDR2 FQGNSA. The CDR3 bases are TGTGCCAGCAGCGGACAGGTGGATCAGCCCCAGCATTTT. It translates to CASSGQVDQPQHF.